This T cell receptor (beta chain) was sequenced during a study of T-cell memory formation after mild COVID-19. TCRdb ran MiXCR on the 5' RACE reads and lists one entry per CDR3 protein. The sample contains around 100,000 distinct CDR3 sequences, about 24% of which appear only once. The CDR3 totals 14 residues. Germline values: CDR1 SGHDT, CDR2 YYEEEE. V dropped 2 bases and J dropped 4 bases, with 10 bases sitting between them. This clonotype was counted only a few times. The clonotype was recovered from a man aged 18 to 29 who had mild COVID-19 (a few samples of this study predate the infection). Cell type and time point are not known. The sequenced sample was PBMCs or a T cell subset sorted from them (not recorded which). The V and J genes are TRBV5-6 and TRBJ1-3; D gene ambiguous. The CDR3 sequence: CASSLGLSGNTIYF. CDR3 coding DNA: TGTGCCAGCAGCTTAGGTCTCTCGGGAAACACCATATATTTT.